Each of the 8 T cell receptor beta chains below was sequenced from the same sample in a study of blood T cell repertoires in COVID-19. Clones were read by immunoSEQ multiplex PCR, and TCRdb kept only the in-frame ones, dropping some. Of fewer than 350,000 clones detected, around nine tenths appear once; the ten largest clones hold 0.95% to 1.1%. The specimen was PBMCs or T cells enriched from blood (not recorded which). The receptor source for this set is a woman in her thirties who had been exposed to COVID-19.

The V and J genes are TRBV28 and TRBJ1-2, with D perhaps TRBD1 (6 bases). The V end lost 6 bases, the J end lost 3 bases, and 17 bases lay between the germline ends. Germline CDR1 and CDR2: MDHEN and SYDVKM. The CDR3 has 15 amino acids. The CDR3 here is CASSTTSDSYYGYTF. DNA of the CDR3: TGTGCCAGCAGCACCACCTCGGACAGCTACTATGGCTACACCTTC.

This clone was seen a handful of times. The chain has TRBV5-4 and TRBJ1-2; 10 nucleotides align to TRBD1. V shed 4 bases, J shed 6 bases, and the junction held 9 bases outside the gene matches. Germline V gives CDR1 SGHNT, CDR2 YYREEE (reference sequence). The CDR3 is 15 amino acids. CDR3 nucleotide sequence: TGTGCCAGCAGCCGGGACGGGACAGGGGTGAATGGCTACACCTTC. Its translation: CASSRDGTGVNGYTF.

This clone was seen once. The V call is TRBV5-3, the J call TRBJ2-5; 11 nucleotides match TRBD2. TRBV5-3 has ORF status, its function being uncertain. Unmatched junction bases numbered 6, after V lost 0 bases and J lost 5 bases. This CDR3 has 16 residues. Written as DNA, the CDR3 is TGTGCCAGAAGCTTGGTACTAGCGGGAGATCTGGAGACCCAGTACTTC. Its translation: CARSLVLAGDLETQYF.

The rearrangement joins TRBV25-1 to TRBJ1-1; TRBD1 is a possible D gene (5 bases). Trimming left V 6 bases short and J 1 base short, with 6 bases between. The CDR3 is 12 amino acids. The germline gives CDR1 MGHDK, CDR2 SYGVNS. CDR3 coding DNA: TGTGCCAGCAGGGGGGGGAACACTGAAGCTTTCTTT. Its protein product is CASRGGNTEAFF.

The chain has TRBV7-7 and TRBJ2-1; D is perhaps TRBD2 (5 bases). This CDR3 region has 13 residues. Germline V gene lookup returns CDR1 SSHAT and CDR2 FNYEAQ (reference sequence). V was cut by 5 bases and J by 4 bases, with 9 bases left in between. The CDR3 DNA follows: TGTGCCAGCAGCCGAGGGCAATACAATGAGCAGTTCTTC. Encoded protein: CASSRGQYNEQFF.

This rearrangement joins TRBV21-1 to TRBJ1-4. TRBV21-1 is a recognized pseudogene. The CDR3 runs to 17 residues. The CDR3 is CASRWGDRNLFGEKLFF. DNA for the CDR3: TGTGCCAGCCGCTGGGGAGATCGTAACCTTTTTGGAGAAAAACTGTTTTTT.

This chain joins TRBV12-3 or TRBV12-4 and TRBJ2-7; the D is unclear. V was trimmed by 5 bases and J by 3 bases, leaving 11 bases between them. CDR3 size: 13 residues. The CDR3 region is CASSPHRVYEQYF. The DNA for the CDR3 is TGTGCCAGCAGTCCGCACCGGGTCTACGAGCAGTACTTC.

The chain is built from TRBV5-1 and TRBJ1-4; D is perhaps TRBD1 (6 bases). Germline values: CDR1 SGHRS, CDR2 YFSETQ. Trimming stripped 0 bases from V and 8 bases from J, with 14 bases between. The CDR3 contains 15 residues. The CDR3 loop reads CASSLDRGAGEKLFF. Here the CDR3 DNA reads TGCGCCAGCAGCTTGGATCGGGGGGCGGGCGAAAAACTGTTTTTT.